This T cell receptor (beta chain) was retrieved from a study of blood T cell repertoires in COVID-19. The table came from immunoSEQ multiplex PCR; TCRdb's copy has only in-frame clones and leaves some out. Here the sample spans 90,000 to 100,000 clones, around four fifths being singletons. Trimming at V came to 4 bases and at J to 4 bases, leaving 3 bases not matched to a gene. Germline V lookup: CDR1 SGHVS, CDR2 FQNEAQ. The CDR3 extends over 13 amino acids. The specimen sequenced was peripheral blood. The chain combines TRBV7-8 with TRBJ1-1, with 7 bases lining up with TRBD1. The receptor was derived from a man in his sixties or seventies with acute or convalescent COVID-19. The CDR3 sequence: CASSSPGGTEAFF. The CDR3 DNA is TGTGCCAGCAGCTCTCCAGGGGGCACTGAAGCTTTCTTT.